This TCR beta chain was retrieved from a study of PD-L1 blockade in urothelial cancer. Overall study context: Twenty-five of 29 patients were males with bladder-origin urothelial cancer.

The sample's time point: peripheral blood 6 weeks after treatment start. The CDR3 is made up of 12 amino acids. V was cut by 6 bases and J by 5 bases, with 13 bases left in between. CDR1 is GTSNPN and CDR2 is SVGIG in the germline V gene (reference sequence). Profiling relied on immunoSEQ multiplex PCR, and the TCRdb table lists in-frame clones only, not all of them. This table holds 25,000 to 35,000 clones, around four fifths found once. The clonotype comes from a man aged 70-80 years with urothelial cancer. The sequencing here drew on PBMCs, taken around atezolizumab (anti-PD-L1) treatment. The V gene is TRBV30, the J gene TRBJ1-2; unclear D gene. The CDR3 protein is CACLGLAYGYTF. Written as DNA, the CDR3 is TGTGCCTGCCTCGGGCTAGCGTATGGCTACACCTTC.